These 32 T cell receptor beta chains originate from one sample sequenced in a study of blood T cell repertoires in COVID-19. Clones were read by immunoSEQ multiplex PCR, and TCRdb kept only the in-frame ones, dropping some. This sample has 60,000 to 90,000 clones, with 65% to 85% found just once. Sequencing used peripheral blood. These receptors were taken from a man aged 55-75 years with active or convalescent COVID-19.

This chain connects TRBV7-2 to TRBJ1-5; the D is unclear. The CDR3 covers 16 residues. Trimming pared 2 bases from V and 4 bases from J, leaving 15 bases between. Germline V CDR1 and CDR2: SGHTA, FQGNSA. The CDR3 sequence: CASSLIGFNGNQPQHF. The CDR3 coding sequence is TGTGCCAGCAGCTTAATCGGGTTTAACGGGAATCAGCCCCAGCATTTT.

The chain joins TRBV11-1 to TRBJ2-7; the match to TRBD1 covers 9 bases. Germline CDR1 and CDR2: SGHAT and FQDESV (reference sequence). V lost 7 bases to trimming and J lost 1 base; unmatched junction nucleotides: 5. The CDR3 extends over 14 amino acids. This CDR3 is CASTRDRASYEQYF. The CDR3, as DNA: TGTGCCAGCACCCGGGACAGGGCATCCTACGAGCAGTACTTC.

The V call is TRBV27, the J call TRBJ2-7; 14 nucleotides match TRBD2. This CDR3 is built from 18 residues. V was clipped by 5 bases and J by 1 base; unmatched bases: 10. CDR1 and CDR2 (germline): MNHEY, SMNVEV (reference sequence). Here the CDR3 DNA reads TGTGCCAGCAGTCCCCGGACTAGCGGGGGGTGGAGGTCCTACGAGCAGTACTTC. It yields the protein CASSPRTSGGWRSYEQYF.

This chain joins TRBV19 and TRBJ2-7, with 7 bases lining up with TRBD1. Trimming took 4 bases from V and 3 from J; bases not matched to a gene: 6. The CDR3 is 14 residues long. Germline V lookup: CDR1 LNHDA, CDR2 SQIVND (reference sequence). This chain's CDR3 is CASSSLGTVYEQYF. The CDR3 nucleotides are TGTGCCAGTAGTAGTCTCGGGACAGTCTACGAGCAGTACTTC. Supplemented by reference TRBV19 and TRBJ2-7, the full variable domain reads DGGITQSPKYLFRKEGQNVTLSCEQNLNHDAMYWYRQDPGQGLRLIYYSQIVNDFQKGDIAEGYSVSREKKESFPLTVTSAQKNPTAFYLCASSSLGTVYEQYFGPGTRLTVT.

The V gene is TRBV7-9, the J gene TRBJ1-1, with D maybe TRBD1 (5 bases). The germline V gene encodes CDR1 SEHNR and CDR2 FQNEAQ (reference sequence). The ends were cut back, 4 bases at V and 1 base at J, with 19 bases in the middle. CDR3 length: 17 residues. The CDR3 DNA reads TGTGCCAGCAGCTCCCCCACATCGACAGCGGGGAACACTGAAGCTTTCTTT. It yields the protein CASSSPTSTAGNTEAFF.

This clone has a handful of counts. This chain connects TRBV11-2 to TRBJ1-3, with D possibly matching TRBD1 (5 bases). Germline V gene data show CDR1 as SGHAT and CDR2 as FQNNGV. The germline V and J ends were trimmed by 0 bases and 2 bases, with 8 bases remaining between them. This CDR3 spans 15 amino acids. CDR3 DNA sequence: TGTGCCAGCAGCTTAGATAAGGGGCCTGGAAACACCATATATTTT. Its protein product is CASSLDKGPGNTIYF.

The V gene is TRBV7-8, the J gene TRBJ2-7, with D unresolved. The CDR3 runs to 16 residues. Per germline, CDR1 SGHVS and CDR2 FQNEAQ. V dropped 1 base and J dropped 2 bases, with 15 bases sitting between them. The CDR3 DNA sequence: TGTGCCAGCAGCTTAGGGCTGGGCAGGTGGGCCTACGAGCAGTACTTC. Amino acids: CASSLGLGRWAYEQYF.

The J gene is TRBJ2-1, the V gene TRBV3-1 (or the pseudogene TRBV3-2); TRBD2 matches 15 bases. J was trimmed by 1 base and V by 5 bases; bases with no gene match: 9. CDR1 LGHDT and CDR2 YNNKEL come from the germline V gene (reference sequence). The length of the CDR3 is 19 residues. The CDR3 nucleotides are TGTGCCAGCAGCAATCAAGGGACTAGCGGGGGGAGTTCCTACAATGAGCAGTTCTTC. Protein: CASSNQGTSGGSSYNEQFF.

The chain has TRBV5-4 and TRBJ2-2; 11 bases are shared with TRBD1. This CDR3 spans 17 amino acids. CDR1 and CDR2 from the germline V gene are SGHNT and YYREEE (reference sequence). The V segment lost 3 bases and the J segment 4 bases; nucleotides outside the gene matches: 8. The CDR3 loop is CASSSPSGTGGTGELFF. The CDR3 region has the DNA TGTGCCAGCAGCTCCCCGTCGGGGACAGGGGGCACCGGGGAGCTGTTTTTT.

V is TRBV6-6 and J is TRBJ1-4; 10 positions agree with TRBD1. Germline values: CDR1 MNHNY, CDR2 SVGAGI (reference sequence). The CDR3 has 16 residues. Trimming took 5 bases from V and 2 from J; bases not matched to a gene: 5. CDR3 nucleotide sequence: TGTGCCAGCAGTCCCGGACAGGGGGGGACTAATGAAAAACTGTTTTTT. Its protein is CASSPGQGGTNEKLFF.

In its sample, this clone was seen a few times. The chain combines TRBV7-3 with TRBJ2-7; TRBD2 agrees at 8 bases. Germline CDR1 and CDR2: SGHTA and FQGTGA. This CDR3 is built from 15 residues. V shed 3 bases, J shed 2 bases, and the junction held 6 bases outside the gene matches. The CDR3 DNA reads TGTGCCAGCAGCTTCGCGGGCGGGGGGACCTACGAGCAGTACTTC. It translates to CASSFAGGGTYEQYF.

This rearrangement joins TRBV2 to TRBJ1-2, with unresolved D. This CDR3 is built from 15 residues. The V and J ends lost 0 bases and 4 bases respectively, with 12 bases between them. CDR1 is SNHLY and CDR2 is FYNNEI in the germline V gene. Here the CDR3 DNA reads TGTGCCAGCAGTGAAGCGGCTCCGGGAAGCTATGGCTACACCTTC. Protein sequence: CASSEAAPGSYGYTF.

The V gene is TRBV12-3 or TRBV12-4, the J gene TRBJ1-1; 8 bases agree with TRBD1. Trimming removed 1 base from V and 10 bases from J; junction bases left unmatched: 2. The CDR3 sequence is 12 residues long. In nucleotides, the CDR3 is TGTGCCAGCAGTTTAGTCGGACAGGGAGCTTTCTTT. Translating it yields CASSLVGQGAFF.

V is TRBV3-1 (or the pseudogene TRBV3-2) and J is TRBJ1-1; 8 bases are shared with TRBD1. V lost 5 bases and J lost 4; bases outside the gene matches: 3. CDR1 is LGHDT, CDR2 YNNKEL, per germline (reference sequence). The CDR3 extends over 13 amino acids. For the CDR3, the DNA is TGTGCCAGCAGCTGGGACAGGCCCACTGAAGCTTTCTTT. Its translation is CASSWDRPTEAFF.

V gene TRBV20-1 combines with J gene TRBJ2-5; 8 nucleotides line up with TRBD1. The CDR3 covers 15 residues. The V gene end was trimmed by 3 bases and the J gene end by 0 bases; junction bases not matched to a gene: 6. Germline assignment: CDR1 DFQATT and CDR2 SNEGSKA (reference sequence). In nucleotides, the CDR3 is TGCAGTGCTAGTGGCAGGGGGCAGTACCAAGAGACCCAGTACTTC. Translated, it gives CSASGRGQYQETQYF.

This clone was observed a handful of times. The chain combines TRBV6-5 with TRBJ1-5; tentative D call: TRBD1 (6 bases). Germline lookup yields CDR1 MNHEY and CDR2 SVGAGI. This CDR3 contains 13 residues. The V gene lost 10 bases and the J gene lost 6 bases, with 16 bases spanning the gap. The CDR3: CATSDRIGQPQHF. DNA of the CDR3: TGTGCCACCTCCGACAGGATCGGTCAGCCCCAGCATTTT.

This chain links TRBV18 with TRBJ2-5; D is perhaps TRBD1 (5 bases). Trimming stripped 3 bases from V and 2 bases from J, with 10 bases between. CDR3 size: 14 residues. Looked up from germline, CDR1 is KGHSH and CDR2 is LQKENI. The CDR3 bases are TGTGCCAGCTCACCTTGGGGCAGTCAAGAGACCCAGTACTTC. This translates into CASSPWGSQETQYF.

This chain connects TRBV7-2 to TRBJ2-3; the D gene is possibly TRBD2 (6 bases). This CDR3 spans 15 amino acids. Germline CDR1 and CDR2: SGHTA and FQGNSA. Trimming left V 1 base short and J 1 base short, with 9 bases between. DNA for the CDR3: TGTGCCAGCAGCTTAGGCGGGGTGGGCACAGATACGCAGTATTTT. Encoded protein: CASSLGGVGTDTQYF.

The V gene is TRBV18, the J gene TRBJ2-3; D remains unclear. This CDR3 contains 14 residues. V lost 3 bases to trimming and J lost 6 bases, with 13 bases between them. Germline V gene sequence: CDR1 KGHSH, CDR2 LQKENI. CDR3 protein: CASSPPNTEDTQYF. DNA for the CDR3: TGTGCCAGCTCACCTCCGAATACGGAGGATACGCAGTATTTT.

This chain uses TRBV12-3 or TRBV12-4 with TRBJ2-5, with TRBD1 as a possible D gene (5 bases). This CDR3 is built from 11 residues. Trimming pared 4 bases from V and 10 bases from J, leaving 10 bases between. The CDR3 bases are TGTGCCAGCAGTTCCTCAGGGATCCAGTACTTC. Translated, it gives CASSSSGIQYF.

This chain connects TRBV6-1 to TRBJ2-2, with 9 bases aligning to TRBD2. The CDR3 is 16 amino acids. Germline V gives CDR1 MNHNS, CDR2 SASEGT. V shed 4 bases, J shed 4 bases, and the junction held 7 bases outside the gene matches. CDR3 sequence (DNA): TGTGCCAGCAGTGTCCAGCGGGGGGAGGGCACCGGGGAGCTGTTTTTT. Amino acids: CASSVQRGEGTGELFF.

This chain joins TRBV18 and TRBJ1-2; 7 bases are shared with TRBD1. The germline V gene has CDR1 KGHSH and CDR2 LQKENI. This CDR3 has 15 residues. Unmatched junction bases numbered 7, after V lost 3 bases and J lost 3 bases. CDR3 bases: TGTGCCAGCTCACCTGGGGGACAGCCCTACTATGGCTACACCTTC. Its translation is CASSPGGQPYYGYTF.

The chain carries TRBV5-1 and TRBJ2-7, with TRBD1 as a possible D gene (5 bases). Germline V gene lookup returns CDR1 SGHRS and CDR2 YFSETQ. V gave up 6 bases and J gave up 5 bases, with 12 bases separating them. The CDR3 is 12 residues long. This chain's CDR3 is CASKAQGHEQYF. The CDR3 bases are TGCGCCAGCAAAGCTCAGGGCCACGAGCAGTACTTC.

Written as DNA, the CDR3 is TGTGCCACCAGCCTGTACACCGGGGAGCTGTTTTTT. It translates to CATSLYTGELFF. The chain combines TRBV24-1 with TRBJ2-2; D unclear. Trimming took 7 bases from V and 3 from J, leaving 5 bases between them. The CDR3 covers 12 residues. From germline, CDR1 is KGHDR and CDR2 SFDVKD.

In its sample, this clone was seen once. V gene TRBV24-1 combines with J gene TRBJ1-2; D may be TRBD1 (5 bases). The germline V gene has CDR1 KGHDR and CDR2 SFDVKD. The CDR3 sequence is 12 residues long. Trimming cost V 3 bases and J 8 bases, with 9 bases left between them. DNA for the CDR3: TGTGCCACCAGTGATAGGGGCCACGGCTACACCTTC. This sequence encodes CATSDRGHGYTF.

Worth noting for this clone: Other DNA sequences in this specimen translate into the identical CDR3. The chain couples TRBV30 to TRBJ1-2; TRBD1 might be the D (6 bases). The CDR3 has 12 amino acids. Per germline, CDR1 GTSNPN and CDR2 SVGIG (reference sequence). Trimming removed 1 base from V and 8 bases from J, with 11 bases in between. CDR3 loop: CAWSAGVGGYTF. CDR3 DNA sequence: TGTGCCTGGAGTGCAGGGGTTGGCGGCTACACCTTC.

The V and J genes are TRBV4-3 and TRBJ1-4; the D gene is possibly TRBD1 (5 bases). V was shortened by 0 bases and J by 5 bases, with 10 bases between the two germline ends. The length of the CDR3 is 15 residues. Germline assignment: CDR1 LGHNA and CDR2 YSLEER. CDR3 coding DNA: TGCGCCAGCAGCCAAGATCCGCCAGGGAATGAAAAACTGTTTTTT. Translation gives CASSQDPPGNEKLFF.

The chain employs TRBV27 and TRBJ1-5; D may be TRBD1 (6 bases). Trimming cost V 3 bases and J 0 bases, with 18 bases left between them. CDR3 size: 18 residues. Germline V gene lookup returns CDR1 MNHEY and CDR2 SMNVEV (reference sequence). CDR3 residues: CASSFSGHVANSNQPQHF. Written as DNA, the CDR3 is TGTGCCAGCAGTTTTTCGGGACACGTCGCAAATAGCAATCAGCCCCAGCATTTT.

Written as DNA, the CDR3 is TGTGCCAGCAGTCTACAAACAGGTCTTGCGGGGGGTGGAAACACCATATATTTT. Amino acid sequence: CASSLQTGLAGGGNTIYF. This sequence joins TRBV28 and TRBJ1-3; TRBD1 is a possible D gene (5 bases). Trimming left V 5 bases short and J 3 bases short, with 23 bases between. The CDR3 has 18 residues. Germline V gene data show CDR1 as MDHEN and CDR2 as SYDVKM.

The chain employs TRBV3-1 (or the pseudogene TRBV3-2) and TRBJ1-5; D gene unclear. V was pared by 1 base and J by 7 bases, with 8 bases between. The germline V gene has CDR1 LGHDT and CDR2 YNNKEL (reference sequence). The CDR3 loop spans 13 amino acids. The CDR3 loop is CASSQVEGQPQHF. The CDR3 DNA follows: TGTGCCAGCAGCCAAGTCGAGGGACAGCCCCAGCATTTT.

The sample holds one count of this clone. CDR3 amino acids: CATSDGGQGFDTGELFF. CDR3 coding DNA: TGTGCCACCAGTGATGGGGGACAGGGGTTTGACACCGGGGAGCTGTTTTTT. The J gene is TRBJ2-2, the V gene TRBV24-1; TRBD1 agrees at 10 bases. This CDR3 is 17 amino acids long. Germline V lookup: CDR1 KGHDR, CDR2 SFDVKD. V was pared by 3 bases and J by 3 bases, with 6 bases of the junction left unmatched.

The rearrangement uses TRBV27 and TRBJ2-2; 10 nucleotides match TRBD2. CDR3 length: 17 amino acids. Per the germline V gene, CDR1 is MNHEY and CDR2 is SMNVEV (reference sequence). J lost 3 bases, V lost 3 bases, and 7 bases had no gene match. CDR3 nucleotides: TGTGCCAGCAGTTTCCGGACTAGCGGAGCCTACACCGGGGAGCTGTTTTTT. The encoded protein is CASSFRTSGAYTGELFF.